This T cell receptor beta chain was captured in a study of Graves' ophthalmopathy and Graves' hyperthyroidism. Aged 18 to 65, hyperthyroidism patients had new diagnoses of under 2 months' duration. The study amplified TCR beta CDR3 regions using RNA transcripts. An opening RT-PCR round employed HTBI primers and preceded a second-round multiplex PCR. Via MiXCR, TCRdb re-called the multiplex PCR reads, giving one row per CDR3 protein. The sample holds over a million distinct CDR3 sequences, about 35% seen once. The specimen sequenced was peripheral blood or thyroid tissue (not recorded which). The clonotype comes from an adult man with Graves' hyperthyroidism.

The CDR3 DNA is TGTGCCAGCAGCGCCCCTAGCGGGGGGAATACCGGGGAGCTGTTTTTT. Protein: CASSAPSGGNTGELFF. V gene TRBV11-2 combines with J gene TRBJ2-2; TRBD2 aligns across 11 bases. J lost 5 bases, V lost 5 bases, and 7 bases had no gene match. The CDR3 sequence is 16 residues long. Looked up from germline, CDR1 is SGHAT and CDR2 is FQNNGV.